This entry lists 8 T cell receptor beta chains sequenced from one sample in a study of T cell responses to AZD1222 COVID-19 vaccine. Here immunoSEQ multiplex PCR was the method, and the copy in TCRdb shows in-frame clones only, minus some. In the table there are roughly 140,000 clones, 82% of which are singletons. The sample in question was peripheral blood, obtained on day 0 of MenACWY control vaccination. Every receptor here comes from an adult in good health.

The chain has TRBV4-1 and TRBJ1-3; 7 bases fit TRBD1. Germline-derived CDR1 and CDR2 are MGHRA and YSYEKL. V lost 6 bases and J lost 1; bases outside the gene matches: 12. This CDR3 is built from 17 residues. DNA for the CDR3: TGCGCCAGCAGTCCTGGGGGGGGACAGCGTTCTGGAAACACCATATATTTT. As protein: CASSPGGGQRSGNTIYF.

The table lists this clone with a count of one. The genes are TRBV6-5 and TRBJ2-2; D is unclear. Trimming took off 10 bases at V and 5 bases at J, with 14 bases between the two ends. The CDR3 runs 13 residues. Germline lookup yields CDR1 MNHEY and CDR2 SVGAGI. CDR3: CATRTWETGELFF. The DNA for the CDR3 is TGTGCCACCCGGACCTGGGAAACCGGGGAGCTGTTTTTT.

CDR3 nucleotide sequence: TGTGCCAGAAGCGTAACAGGGGGCGAAGGGAACACCATATATTTT. It translates to CARSVTGGEGNTIYF. The genes are TRBV5-3 and TRBJ1-3; 9 nucleotides match TRBD1. TRBV5-3 is assigned to the ORF class and has an uncertain function. CDR3 size: 15 residues. Trimming cost V 4 bases and J 7 bases; bases outside gene matches: 9.

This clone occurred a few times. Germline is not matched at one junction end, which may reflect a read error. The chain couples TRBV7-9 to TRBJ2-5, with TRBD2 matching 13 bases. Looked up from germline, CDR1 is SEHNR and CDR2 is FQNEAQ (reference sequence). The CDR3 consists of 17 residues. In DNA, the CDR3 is TGTGCCAGCAGCCGGTTGACTAGCGGGGGGTACCAGGAGACCCAGTACTTC. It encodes CASSRLTSGGYQETQYF. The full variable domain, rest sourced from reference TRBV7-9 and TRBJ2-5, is DTGVSQNPRHKITKRGQNVTFRCDPISEHNRLYWYRQTLGQGPEFLTYFQNEAQLEKSRLLSDRFSAERPKGSFSTLEIQRTEQGDSAMYLCASSRLTSGGYQETQYFGPGTRLLVL.

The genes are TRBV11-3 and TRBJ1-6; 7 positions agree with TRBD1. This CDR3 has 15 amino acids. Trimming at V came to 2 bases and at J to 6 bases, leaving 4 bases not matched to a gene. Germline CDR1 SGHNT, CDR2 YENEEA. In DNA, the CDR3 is TGTGCCAGCAGCTTAAAGGGGGCCCCTAATTCACCCCTCCACTTT. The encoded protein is CASSLKGAPNSPLHF.

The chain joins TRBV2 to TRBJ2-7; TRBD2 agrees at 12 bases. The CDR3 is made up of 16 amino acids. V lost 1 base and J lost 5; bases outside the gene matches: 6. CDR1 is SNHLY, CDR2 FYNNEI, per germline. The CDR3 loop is CASSEGLAGAGDEQYV. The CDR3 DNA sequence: TGTGCCAGCAGTGAAGGACTAGCGGGGGCGGGTGACGAGCAGTACGTC.

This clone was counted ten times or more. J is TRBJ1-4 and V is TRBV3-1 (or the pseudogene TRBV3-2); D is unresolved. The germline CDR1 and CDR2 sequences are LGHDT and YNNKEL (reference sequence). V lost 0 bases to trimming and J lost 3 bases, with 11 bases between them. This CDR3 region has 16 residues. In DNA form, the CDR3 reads TGTGCCAGCAGCCAAGAAATCGGGTCTTCTAATGAAAAACTGTTTTTT. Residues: CASSQEIGSSNEKLFF.

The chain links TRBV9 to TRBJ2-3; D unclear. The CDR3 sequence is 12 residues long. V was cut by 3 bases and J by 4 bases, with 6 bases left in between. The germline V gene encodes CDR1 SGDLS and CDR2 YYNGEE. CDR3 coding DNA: TGTGCCAGCAGCGCAGACCCAGATACGCAGTATTTT. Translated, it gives CASSADPDTQYF.